The clone carrying this T cell receptor beta chain was detected many times. Its antigen is not identified. This sample stems from a study of identical twins. Whole-study results and caveats: The authors noted that invariant MAIT and iNKT cells could partly confound zero-insertion analyses. Within monozygotic twins, out-of-frame TCR alpha sharing was underestimated by the models.

CDR3 size: 14 residues. V lost 6 bases to trimming and J lost 8 bases; unmatched junction nucleotides: 4. Germline V lookup: CDR1 MNHEY, CDR2 SMNVEV (reference sequence). TCRdb redid the calling of the 5' RACE reads with MiXCR, one entry per CDR3 protein. Among 1.5 million to 2 million distinct CDR3 sequences listed, less than 35% were seen once. The origin of this receptor is a newborn girl in good health. The source material was cord blood. The rearrangement joins TRBV27 to TRBJ2-5, with 15 bases lining up with TRBD2. The CDR3 spells CASRGLAGGNTQYF. The CDR3 coding sequence is TGTGCCAGCAGAGGACTAGCGGGAGGGAACACCCAGTACTTC.